Shown below are 3 T cell receptor beta chains from a single sample sequenced in a study of high-grade serous ovarian cancer treatment subgroups. Tumor samples were taken before definitive surgery or chemotherapy. Profiled with immunoSEQ multiplex PCR; TCRdb holds only in-frame clones, not every one. Among approximately 5,300 clones, under 80% were seen once, and the ten largest hold roughly 8%. Sequencing was done on a sample of tumor tissue. Receptor source: a human donor with high-grade serous ovarian cancer.

V gene TRBV19 combines with J gene TRBJ1-5, with TRBD1 matching over 8 bases. V lost 5 bases and J lost 6; bases outside the gene matches: 9. This CDR3 is 15 amino acids long. Germline V gene sequence: CDR1 LNHDA, CDR2 SQIVND (reference sequence). The CDR3 here is CASSSDQGAGQPQHF. The CDR3 coding sequence is TGTGCCAGTAGTTCTGACCAGGGGGCAGGTCAGCCCCAGCATTTT.

The V and J genes are TRBV7-9 and TRBJ1-1; D is ambiguous. In germline, CDR1 is SEHNR, CDR2 FQNEAQ (reference sequence). The CDR3 runs 14 residues. V shed 6 bases and J shed 5 bases, with 16 bases lying between them. The CDR3 spells CASRPRRHQTEAFF. The DNA of the CDR3 is TGTGCCAGCAGGCCAAGACGGCACCAGACTGAAGCTTTCTTT.

The rearrangement joins TRBV7-2 to TRBJ2-3, with 8 bases lining up with TRBD2. CDR1 and CDR2 from the germline V gene are SGHTA and FQGNSA. Germline trimming cut 0 bases from V and 5 bases from J; bases unmatched to any gene: 10. The CDR3 runs 17 residues. The CDR3 DNA is TGTGCCAGCAGCTTAGCTCGGGGGGGGGAGGGTAGAGATACGCAGTATTTT. Its protein product is CASSLARGGEGRDTQYF.